One T cell receptor (beta chain) is described in this entry. Its specificity is unknown. This specimen comes from a study of OX40 agonist ivuxolimab in advanced cancers. General study results and limits: Part of the nonresponder group also had normalized T-cell clonal expansion that was low. Clonal expansion in partial responders at 0.1-3.0 mg/kg ranked among the lowest.

Trimming removed 8 bases from V and 1 base from J; junction bases left unmatched: 3. Germline V gene lookup returns CDR1 SNHLY and CDR2 FYNNEI. The CDR3 consists of 13 residues. Profiled with immunoSEQ multiplex PCR; TCRdb holds only in-frame clones, not every one. Found here are some 45,000 clones, about 90% of them singletons; the top ten hold approximately 15%. This receptor was obtained from an adult with an advanced solid tumor such as melanoma, head and neck, liver or kidney cancer. The chain is built from TRBV2 and TRBJ2-5; TRBD1 matches at 8 bases. The specimen comprised CD4+ or CD8+ T cells sorted from blood, sampled in a trial of the OX40 agonist ivuxolimab. Here the CDR3 reads CASSGTGQETQYF. The DNA of the CDR3 is TGTGCCAGCTCAGGGACAGGCCAAGAGACCCAGTACTTC.